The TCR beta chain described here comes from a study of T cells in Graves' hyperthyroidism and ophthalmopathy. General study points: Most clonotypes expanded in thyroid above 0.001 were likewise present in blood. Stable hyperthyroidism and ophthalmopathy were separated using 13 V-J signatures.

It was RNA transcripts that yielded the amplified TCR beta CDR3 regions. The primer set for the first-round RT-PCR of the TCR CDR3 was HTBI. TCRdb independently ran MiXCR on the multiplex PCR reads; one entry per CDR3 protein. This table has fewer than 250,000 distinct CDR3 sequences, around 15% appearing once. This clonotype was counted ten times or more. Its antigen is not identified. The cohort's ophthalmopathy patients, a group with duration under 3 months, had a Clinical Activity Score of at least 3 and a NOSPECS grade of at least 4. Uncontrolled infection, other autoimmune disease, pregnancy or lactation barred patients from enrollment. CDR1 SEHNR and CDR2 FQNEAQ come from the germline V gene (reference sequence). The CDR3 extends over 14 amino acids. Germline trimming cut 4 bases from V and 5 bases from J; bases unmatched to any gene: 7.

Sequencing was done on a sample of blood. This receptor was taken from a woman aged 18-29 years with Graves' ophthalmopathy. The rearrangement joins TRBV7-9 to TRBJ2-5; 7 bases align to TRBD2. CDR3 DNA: TGTGCCAGCAGCTCCCCAGGGAGGGGCGAGACCCAGTACTTC. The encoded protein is CASSSPGRGETQYF.